This T cell receptor (beta chain) was retrieved from a study of blood T cell repertoires in COVID-19. V lost 3 bases, J lost 3 bases, and 7 bases lay in between. The CDR3 length is 13 residues. The germline V gene has CDR1 SGHVS and CDR2 FQNEAQ. Under the authors' procedure: Nucleated cell number was recorded as an estimate derived from reference gene primer amplification. Libraries were prepared by immunoSEQ multiplex PCR; TCRdb keeps only in-frame clonotypes and omits some of them. Clone size and V and J calls were adopted from that table, with D and trimming inferred from the DNA. The sample shows around 84,000 clones, 70% to 90% of them seen only once.

This receptor was taken from a man aged 80 or over with active or convalescent COVID-19. Sequenced sample: peripheral blood. This sequence joins TRBV7-8 and TRBJ2-3; weak D call: TRBD1 (5 bases). DNA of the CDR3: TGTGCCAGCAGCTTCAAGGGGACAGATACGCAGTATTTT. Protein product: CASSFKGTDTQYF. Using reference TRBV7-8 and TRBJ2-3 for the parts outside the CDR3, the full variable domain is GAGVSQSPRYKVAKRGQDVALRCDPISGHVSLFWYQQALGQGPEFLTYFQNEAQLDKSGLPSDRFFAERPEGSVSTLKIQRTQQEDSAVYLCASSFKGTDTQYFGPGTRLTVL.